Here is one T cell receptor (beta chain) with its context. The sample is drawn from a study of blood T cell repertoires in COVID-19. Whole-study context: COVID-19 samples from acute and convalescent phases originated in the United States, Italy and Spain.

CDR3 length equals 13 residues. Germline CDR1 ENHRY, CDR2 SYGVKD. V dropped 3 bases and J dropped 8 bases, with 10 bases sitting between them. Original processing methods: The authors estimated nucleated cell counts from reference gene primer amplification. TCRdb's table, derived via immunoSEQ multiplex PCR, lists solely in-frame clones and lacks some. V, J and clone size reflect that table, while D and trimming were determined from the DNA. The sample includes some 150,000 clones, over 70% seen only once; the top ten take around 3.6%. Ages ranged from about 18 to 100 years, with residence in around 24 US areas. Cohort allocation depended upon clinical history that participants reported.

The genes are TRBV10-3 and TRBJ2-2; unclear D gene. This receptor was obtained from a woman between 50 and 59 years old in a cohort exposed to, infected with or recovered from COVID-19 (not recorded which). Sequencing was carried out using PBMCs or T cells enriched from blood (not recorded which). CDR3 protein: CAISEGLTGELFF. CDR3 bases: TGTGCCATCAGTGAAGGTCTGACAGGGGAGCTGTTTTTT.